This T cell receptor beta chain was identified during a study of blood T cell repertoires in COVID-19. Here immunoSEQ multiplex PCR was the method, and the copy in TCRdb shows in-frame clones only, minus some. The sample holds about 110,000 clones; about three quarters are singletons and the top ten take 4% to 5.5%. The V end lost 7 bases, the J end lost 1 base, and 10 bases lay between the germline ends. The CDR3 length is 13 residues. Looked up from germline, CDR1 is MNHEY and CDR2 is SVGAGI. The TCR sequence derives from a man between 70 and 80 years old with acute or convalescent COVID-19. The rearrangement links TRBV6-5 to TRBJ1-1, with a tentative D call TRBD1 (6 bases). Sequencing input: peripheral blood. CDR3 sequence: CASTPGQNTEAFF. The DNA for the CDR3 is TGTGCCAGCACCCCGGGACAGAACACTGAAGCTTTCTTT.